A single sample gave rise to the 23 T cell receptor beta chains below, sequenced in a study of cytomegalovirus exposure and HLA in healthy donors. 60 Vbeta and 13 Jbeta primers were used in PCR. Measured with immunoSEQ multiplex PCR; TCRdb has only the in-frame clones, and not every one. The sample lists about 120,000 clones; over 75% were seen once. The specimen sequenced was PBMCs. These receptors all come from a man aged 18 to 29 in good health and CMV-seropositive.

This clone was found once. The chain joins TRBV11-2 to TRBJ2-7; D unresolved. V gave up 2 bases and J gave up 6 bases, with 11 bases separating them. The germline CDR1 and CDR2 sequences are SGHAT and FQNNGV. This CDR3 has 13 residues. In DNA form, the CDR3 reads TGTGCCAGCAGCTTAATTCAGGCCTTCGAGCAGTACTTC. Translated: CASSLIQAFEQYF.

The CDR3 coding sequence is TGTGCCAGCAGCTCAGGGAACAATGAGCAGTTCTTC. This sequence encodes CASSSGNNEQFF. This sequence joins TRBV7-3 and TRBJ2-1, with D tentatively TRBD1 (5 bases). CDR1 and CDR2 (germline): SGHTA, FQGTGA. V lost 4 bases to trimming and J lost 5 bases, with 6 bases between them. The CDR3 spans 12 residues.

The genes are TRBV7-9 and TRBJ1-2; tentative D call: TRBD1 (6 bases). CDR1 is SEHNR, CDR2 FQNEAQ, per germline (reference sequence). Between the trimmed V and J ends, which lost 2 bases and 6 bases, there was a span of 19 bases. This CDR3 spans 16 amino acids. In DNA, the CDR3 is TGTGCCAGCAGCTTACGGCTCGGTGGGGGCGCTGATGGCTACACCTTC. This sequence encodes CASSLRLGGGADGYTF.

This clone has a single count. The CDR3 DNA is TGTGCCAGCAGCCTATTATCATCGACAGGGCTCTACGAGCAGTACTTC. It encodes CASSLLSSTGLYEQYF. This chain joins TRBV28 and TRBJ2-7, with TRBD1 identical over 7 bases. The CDR3 length is 16 residues. CDR1 MDHEN and CDR2 SYDVKM come from the germline V gene. With V trimmed by 6 bases and J by 3 bases, 14 bases remained unmatched.

This rearrangement joins TRBV6-1 to TRBJ1-1, with D tentatively TRBD1 (5 bases). Per germline, CDR1 MNHNS and CDR2 SASEGT. The CDR3 covers 13 residues. V lost 6 bases and J lost 2, with 10 bases in between. The CDR3 DNA sequence: TGTGCCAGCAGAATGACAGATAACACTGAAGCTTTCTTT. Its translation is CASRMTDNTEAFF.

V usage is TRBV10-1 and J usage is TRBJ2-5; D possibly corresponds to TRBD2 (5 bases). The J call may be faulty, since TRBJ2-7 better matches the DNA end. CDR1 is WNHNN and CDR2 is SYGVQD in the germline V gene (reference sequence). The CDR3 has 13 residues. CDR3 residues: CASSKGGSYEQYF. The CDR3, as DNA: TGCGCCAGTAGCAAGGGCGGGTCCTACGAGCAGTACTTC.

The chain couples TRBV2 to TRBJ1-6; possibly TRBD1 for D (5 bases). CDR3 size: 15 residues. V was cut by 6 bases and J by 7 bases, with 16 bases left in between. Germline CDR1 reads SNHLY; CDR2 reads FYNNEI. The CDR3 sequence is CASSREGTGNSPLHF. CDR3 bases: TGTGCCAGCAGCCGCGAGGGGACTGGCAATTCACCCCTCCACTTT.

This clone was counted only a few times. The J gene is TRBJ1-2, the V gene TRBV2; TRBD1 aligns across 7 bases. The CDR3 totals 13 residues. In germline, CDR1 is SNHLY, CDR2 FYNNEI. The V segment lost 6 bases and the J segment 8 bases; nucleotides outside the gene matches: 9. The CDR3 is CASSSDRSRGYTF. Written as DNA, the CDR3 is TGTGCCAGCAGCTCGGACAGGAGTAGAGGCTACACCTTC. Looking up the rest from reference TRBV2 and TRBJ1-2 gives the full variable domain: EPEVTQTPSHQVTQMGQEVILRCVPISNHLYFYWYRQILGQKVEFLVSFYNNEISEKSEIFDDQFSVERPDGSNFTLKIRSTKLEDSAMYFCASSSDRSRGYTFGSGTRLTVV.

The V and J genes are TRBV4-1 and TRBJ2-1, with 10 bases that match TRBD2. V lost 8 bases to trimming and J lost 5 bases; unmatched junction nucleotides: 3. This CDR3 region has 13 residues. The germline gives CDR1 MGHRA, CDR2 YSYEKL. The CDR3 loop is CASASGRHNEQFF. The CDR3, as DNA: TGCGCCAGCGCTAGCGGGAGACACAATGAGCAGTTCTTC.

The chain is built from TRBV19 and TRBJ1-5; TRBD1 matches 8 bases. This CDR3 comprises 16 residues. Germline CDR1 and CDR2: LNHDA and SQIVND (reference sequence). With 6 bases clipped from V and 2 bases from J, the junction kept 9 bases outside the gene matches. The DNA of the CDR3 is TGTGCCAGTAGGGACAGGGTGGAACCTCGCAATCAGCCCCAGCATTTT. As protein: CASRDRVEPRNQPQHF. The full variable domain, completed using reference TRBV19 and TRBJ1-5, is DGGITQSPKYLFRKEGQNVTLSCEQNLNHDAMYWYRQDPGQGLRLIYYSQIVNDFQKGDIAEGYSVSREKKESFPLTVTSAQKNPTAFYLCASRDRVEPRNQPQHFGDGTRLSIL.

The chain uses TRBV7-9 and TRBJ1-1; D is possibly TRBD1 (5 bases). Germline CDR1 and CDR2: SEHNR and FQNEAQ (reference sequence). The CDR3 runs 15 residues. The V end lost 7 bases, the J end lost 1 base, and 16 bases lay between the germline ends. CDR3: CASTIFPGGNTEAFF. The CDR3 DNA reads TGTGCCAGCACCATATTCCCCGGGGGGAACACTGAAGCTTTCTTT.

CDR3 coding DNA: TGTGCCAGCAGCTCTCCGAGCGGGGGGGCTGAGACCCAGTACTTC. The encoded protein is CASSSPSGGAETQYF. This sequence joins TRBV28 and TRBJ2-5; 10 bases line up with TRBD2. Per germline, CDR1 MDHEN and CDR2 SYDVKM. The CDR3 covers 15 residues. V shed 6 bases and J 5 bases; nucleotides not matched to a gene: 9.

The sample holds one count of this clone. This sequence joins TRBV9 and TRBJ1-5; D perhaps matches TRBD1 (5 bases). The CDR3 totals 14 residues. Germline V gives CDR1 SGDLS, CDR2 YYNGEE. The V end lost 0 bases, the J end lost 4 bases, and 8 bases lay between the germline ends. CDR3 DNA: TGTGCCAGCAGCGTAGGCGGGGGAAATCAGCCCCAGCATTTT. This encodes CASSVGGGNQPQHF.

V usage is TRBV5-1 and J usage is TRBJ2-1, with TRBD2 matching 14 bases. The CDR3 runs 17 residues. The ends lost 6 bases at V and 0 bases at J; junction bases unmatched: 5. Per germline, CDR1 SGHRS and CDR2 YFSETQ. As DNA, the CDR3 is TGCGCCAGCAAGGGACTAGCGGGAGTCTGCTCCTACAATGAGCAGTTCTTC. Amino acid sequence: CASKGLAGVCSYNEQFF. Full variable domain (outside the CDR3, taken from reference TRBV5-1 and TRBJ2-1): KAGVTQTPRYLIKTRGQQVTLSCSPISGHRSVSWYQQTPGQGLQFLFEYFSETQRNKGNFPGRFSGRQFSNSRSEMNVSTLELGDSALYLCASKGLAGVCSYNEQFFGPGTRLTVL.

The chain links TRBV5-1 to TRBJ1-6; TRBD1 aligns across 9 bases. Germline trimming cut 4 bases from V and 9 bases from J; bases unmatched to any gene: 14. The CDR3 extends over 17 amino acids. CDR1 SGHRS and CDR2 YFSETQ come from the germline V gene. The CDR3 coding sequence is TGCGCCAGCAGCCCCCGAGCTCGGACAGGGGCAGGTTCACCCCTCCACTTT. It specifies CASSPRARTGAGSPLHF.

A single count supports this clone. The germline gene is not matched at one end of the junction; a read error may be the cause. The chain is built from TRBV5-1 and TRBJ2-6; 9 bases are shared with TRBD1. The CDR3 length is 16 residues. The germline V gene has CDR1 SGHRS and CDR2 YFSETQ. For the CDR3, the DNA is TGCGCCAGCAGCTCACAGGGGGCGCGCGGGGCCAACGGCCTGACTTTC. Encoded protein: CASSSQGARGANGLTF.

This clone appeared a few times. This chain connects TRBV21-1 to TRBJ2-7; the table's D gene call, TRBD1, was not cross checked with the DNA. TRBV21-1 is recorded as a pseudogene. This CDR3 has 16 amino acids. CDR3 in DNA: TGTGCCAGCAGCAAAAAGCCGAACCGGGACAGGGACGAGCAGTACTTC. Residues: CASSKKPNRDRDEQYF.

The chain links TRBV11-3 to TRBJ2-2; no clear D. This CDR3 spans 14 amino acids. Trimming shortened V by 3 bases and J by 3 bases, and 8 bases separated the two germline ends. Germline V gives CDR1 SGHNT, CDR2 YENEEA. The chain's CDR3 is CASSLSAYTGELFF. CDR3 bases: TGTGCCAGCAGCTTGAGTGCGTACACCGGGGAGCTGTTTTTT. Full variable domain (outside the CDR3, taken from reference TRBV11-3 and TRBJ2-2): EAGVVQSPRYKIIEKKQPVAFWCNPISGHNTLYWYLQNLGQGPELLIRYENEEAVDDSQLPKDRFSAERLKGVDSTLKIQPAELGDSAVYLCASSLSAYTGELFFGEGSRLTVL.

The V gene is TRBV9, the J gene TRBJ1-5, with a tentative D call TRBD1 (6 bases). CDR1 and CDR2 (germline): SGDLS, YYNGEE. CDR3 length: 14 amino acids. With 3 bases removed from V and 6 bases from J, the gap between germline ends came to 13 bases. CDR3 in amino acids: CASSGSSGAQPQHF. DNA for the CDR3: TGTGCCAGCAGCGGTTCCTCAGGGGCTCAGCCCCAGCATTTT.

This chain links TRBV5-1 with TRBJ2-2, with 12 bases matching TRBD2. In germline, CDR1 is SGHRS, CDR2 YFSETQ. Trimming cost V 4 bases and J 7 bases; bases outside gene matches: 11. The CDR3 totals 17 residues. The CDR3 loop reads CASSARLAGGPVGELFF. CDR3 nucleotide sequence: TGCGCCAGCAGCGCTCGGCTAGCGGGGGGGCCCGTCGGGGAGCTGTTTTTT. Full variable domain (rest looked up from reference TRBV5-1 and TRBJ2-2): KAGVTQTPRYLIKTRGQQVTLSCSPISGHRSVSWYQQTPGQGLQFLFEYFSETQRNKGNFPGRFSGRQFSNSRSEMNVSTLELGDSALYLCASSARLAGGPVGELFFGEGSRLTVL.

The rearrangement uses TRBV2 and TRBJ1-2, with 7 bases lining up with TRBD1. From germline, CDR1 is SNHLY and CDR2 FYNNEI. The CDR3 contains 16 residues. The junction had 17 bases not matched to a gene; V was cut back by 10 bases and J by 3 bases. The CDR3 spells CATYLRGTATHYGYTF. Here the CDR3 DNA reads TGTGCCACCTACCTCAGAGGGACAGCGACCCACTATGGCTACACCTTC.

The rearrangement links TRBV2 to TRBJ1-1; D is possibly TRBD1 (6 bases). V gave up 4 bases and J gave up 0 bases, with 9 bases separating them. Germline V CDR1 and CDR2: SNHLY, FYNNEI. This CDR3 contains 14 residues. As DNA, the CDR3 is TGTGCCAGCAGTGTCACAGGGATGAACACTGAAGCTTTCTTT. Translating it yields CASSVTGMNTEAFF.

The rearrangement joins TRBV10-3 to TRBJ1-6; no reliable D call. The germline CDR1 and CDR2 sequences are ENHRY and SYGVKD. Trimming removed 10 bases at V and 8 bases at J, with 18 bases between. CDR3 length: 14 amino acids. CDR3 DNA sequence: TGTGCCAACTGGGGAGGACTGAGGGATTCACCCCTCCACTTT. This codes for CANWGGLRDSPLHF.